These 23 T cell receptor beta chains came from one sample sequenced in a study of shared clonotypes between healthy human individuals (dated by TCRdb to about 2020). The library was built by means of the immunoSEQ multiplex PCR assay. TCRdb took over this immuneACCESS table, retaining in-frame rearrangements with V and J assigned. Such tables are incomplete; in checked studies, under half of the missing clones stem from an unresolved V gene, and the remainder is unexplained. This sample is represented by about 1 million clones; approximately 72% of them were singletons. The top ten clones comprise about 1.4% of the sample. Sequencing used memory CD4+ T cells sorted from blood. This specimen's cell subset or site label, per the study, means: CD45RA-negative fraction. Receptor source: a man between 18 and 35 years old in good health.

The chain is built from TRBV10-3 and TRBJ2-2, with a weak D call TRBD2 (6 bases). The CDR3 spans 15 residues. The germline CDR1 and CDR2 sequences are ENHRY and SYGVKD. Trimming took off 3 bases at V and 2 bases at J, with 10 bases between the two ends. The CDR3 spells CAISDRDSNTGELFF. The CDR3, as DNA: TGTGCCATCAGTGACCGGGACTCAAACACCGGGGAGCTGTTTTTT.

The chain has TRBV2 and TRBJ1-6, with D possibly being TRBD1 (5 bases). V was shortened by 5 bases and J by 7 bases, with 12 bases between the two germline ends. Germline-derived CDR1 and CDR2 are SNHLY and FYNNEI. The CDR3 is made up of 14 amino acids. CDR3 DNA: TGTGCCAGCAGTCTGGCAGGGCGAAATTCACCCCTCCACTTT. Its translation is CASSLAGRNSPLHF.

As to this clone: The same CDR3 can be traced to other DNA sequences in this sample. This sequence joins TRBV6-5 and TRBJ1-5; 9 nucleotides line up with TRBD1. V trimming: 2 bases; J trimming: 4 bases; junction bases outside the gene matches: 3. Germline lookup yields CDR1 MNHEY and CDR2 SVGAGI. CDR3 length: 15 amino acids. CDR3 residues: CASSYPGQGNQPQHF. DNA for the CDR3: TGTGCCAGCAGTTACCCGGGACAGGGTAATCAGCCCCAGCATTTT.

This clone was observed at least ten times. The J gene is TRBJ2-7, the V gene TRBV19; D is possibly TRBD1 (5 bases). Trimming cost V 3 bases and J 0 bases, with 12 bases left between them. The CDR3 has 15 amino acids. CDR1 and CDR2 from the germline V gene are LNHDA and SQIVND (reference sequence). The CDR3 coding sequence is TGTGCCAGTAGTATTACAGGCCATAGCTCCTACGAGCAGTACTTC. It specifies CASSITGHSSYEQYF.

In regard to this clone: This may be a read error, as it is one base from a much larger clone. The sample has other DNA sequences that encode this CDR3 too. The chain employs TRBV5-1 and TRBJ2-3, with D maybe TRBD1 (6 bases). The CDR3 covers 17 residues. Germline CDR1 reads SGHRS; CDR2 reads YFSETQ. The CDR3 nucleotides are TGCGCCAGTAGCTTGCGTCAGGGGCAGGGGATCACAGATACGCAGTATTTT. Amino acids: CASSLRQGQGITDTQYF.

The rearrangement links TRBV28 to TRBJ2-7; 7 bases fit TRBD2. J gave up 2 bases and V 6 bases, and 10 bases lay outside the gene matches. Looked up from germline, CDR1 is MDHEN and CDR2 is SYDVKM. This CDR3 is built from 15 residues. Here the CDR3 reads CASRPPSGGPYEQYF. DNA of the CDR3: TGTGCCAGCAGGCCGCCCTCGGGGGGACCCTACGAGCAGTACTTC. Together with reference TRBV28 and TRBJ2-7, the CDR3 gives the full variable domain: DVKVTQSSRYLVKRTGEKVFLECVQDMDHENMFWYRQDPGLGLRLIYFSYDVKMKEKGDIPEGYSVSREKKERFSLILESASTNQTSMYLCASRPPSGGPYEQYFGPGTRLTVT.

The V call is TRBV7-6, the J call TRBJ2-5, with D hard to call. The CDR3 covers 13 residues. Germline loops: CDR1 SGHVS, CDR2 FNYEAQ. Trimming cost V 5 bases and J 8 bases, with 15 bases left between them. CDR3 DNA sequence: TGTGCCAGCAGCCCCAGCCCTTTCGCAACCCAGTACTTC. It encodes CASSPSPFATQYF. The full variable domain, rest sourced from reference TRBV7-6 and TRBJ2-5, is GAGVSQSPRYKVTKRGQDVALRCDPISGHVSLYWYRQALGQGPEFLTYFNYEAQQDKSGLPNDRFSAERPEGSISTLTIQRTEQRDSAMYRCASSPSPFATQYFGPGTRLLVL.

The chain has TRBV10-3 and TRBJ2-3; 8 positions agree with TRBD2. Germline-derived CDR1 and CDR2 are ENHRY and SYGVKD. The CDR3 is made up of 15 amino acids. The V and J ends lost 3 bases and 4 bases, in that order; junction bases with no gene match: 6. The CDR3 bases are TGTGCCATCAGTGACCCGGGACTAGTAGCAGATACGCAGTATTTT. Translated: CAISDPGLVADTQYF.

The sample holds a few counts of this clone. The V gene is TRBV2, the J gene TRBJ1-6; no firm D call. Germline V gives CDR1 SNHLY, CDR2 FYNNEI. The CDR3 has 13 amino acids. Trimming took off 7 bases at V and 10 bases at J, with 14 bases between the two ends. The CDR3 nucleotides are TGTGCCAGCAAACCGGAGGTAGGATCACCCCTCCACTTT. Encoded protein: CASKPEVGSPLHF.

This clone occurred once. The chain combines TRBV18 with TRBJ2-2, with 8 bases matching TRBD1. V dropped 6 bases and J dropped 3; count of bases not matched to a gene: 6. Germline lookup yields CDR1 KGHSH and CDR2 LQKENI. This CDR3 spans 15 amino acids. CDR3 in amino acids: CASSPNRGDTGELFF. CDR3 DNA: TGTGCCAGCTCTCCCAACAGGGGGGACACCGGGGAGCTGTTTTTT.

The table lists this clone with a few counts. The same CDR3 is also encoded by other DNA sequences in this sample. The chain combines TRBV30 with TRBJ1-1, with D perhaps TRBD1 (6 bases). The V and J ends lost 1 base and 7 bases respectively, with 7 bases between them. Germline assignment: CDR1 GTSNPN and CDR2 SVGIG (reference sequence). The CDR3 contains 11 residues. The CDR3 reads CAWSGQDEAFF. As DNA, the CDR3 is TGTGCCTGGAGTGGACAGGATGAAGCTTTCTTT.

V is TRBV5-1 and J is TRBJ1-1; D is unclear. Trimming cost V 8 bases and J 1 base, with 9 bases left between them. The length of the CDR3 is 12 residues. CDR1 is SGHRS, CDR2 YFSETQ, per germline. The CDR3 reads CASRGTNTEAFF. CDR3 nucleotide sequence: TGCGCCAGTCGGGGAACGAACACTGAAGCTTTCTTT.

The rearrangement joins TRBV6-1 to TRBJ1-6; D is possibly TRBD1 (6 bases). Trimming shortened V by 3 bases and J by 7 bases, and 13 bases separated the two germline ends. The CDR3 extends over 15 amino acids. Per germline, CDR1 MNHNS and CDR2 SASEGT. The CDR3 coding sequence is TGTGCCAGCAGTGAGGACAGCCTGGAGAATTCACCCCTCCACTTT. It encodes CASSEDSLENSPLHF.

This chain uses TRBV6-6 with TRBJ2-7; TRBD2 aligns across 12 bases. The ends lost 2 bases at V and 6 bases at J; junction bases unmatched: 2. Germline-derived CDR1 and CDR2 are MNHNY and SVGAGI (reference sequence). The CDR3 has 14 residues. The DNA of the CDR3 is TGTGCCAGCAGTTACCCGACTAGCGGGAGCGAGCAGTACTTC. It specifies CASSYPTSGSEQYF.

There are many counts of this clone. This rearrangement joins TRBV5-1 to TRBJ2-5, with TRBD1 matching over 11 bases. J was trimmed by 5 bases and V by 4 bases; bases with no gene match: 7. This CDR3 spans 15 amino acids. Looked up from germline, CDR1 is SGHRS and CDR2 is YFSETQ. The CDR3 reads CASSISGTGGETQYF. The DNA of the CDR3 is TGCGCCAGCAGCATATCCGGGACAGGGGGGGAGACCCAGTACTTC.

This rearrangement joins TRBV2 to TRBJ2-3; D may match TRBD1 or TRBD2 (5 bases each). This CDR3 contains 14 residues. V dropped 6 bases and J dropped 5 bases, with 15 bases sitting between them. Germline values: CDR1 SNHLY, CDR2 FYNNEI. CDR3 in DNA: TGTGCCAGCAGCTTGCTTTGGGGACGAGATACGCAGTATTTT. Amino acid sequence: CASSLLWGRDTQYF.

This sequence joins TRBV18 and TRBJ2-3, with D maybe TRBD1 (6 bases). The CDR3 has 15 residues. The germline V and J ends were trimmed by 6 bases and 2 bases, with 15 bases remaining between them. The germline gives CDR1 KGHSH, CDR2 LQKENI. This CDR3 is CASSLFRQDTDTQYF. The CDR3 nucleotides read TGTGCCAGCTCCCTTTTCCGACAGGACACAGATACGCAGTATTTT.

The V gene is TRBV6-1, the J gene TRBJ2-7; D is ambiguous. Between the trimmed V and J ends, which lost 3 bases and 3 bases, there was a span of 12 bases. CDR1 and CDR2 (germline): MNHNS, SASEGT. The CDR3 extends over 14 amino acids. CDR3 coding DNA: TGTGCCAGCAGTGAGACCGGGCAGATCTACGAGCAGTACTTC. It specifies CASSETGQIYEQYF.

The chain combines TRBV25-1 with TRBJ1-5, with a possible D match to TRBD1 (5 bases). The V gene lost 4 bases and the J gene lost 8 bases, with 12 bases spanning the gap. The germline gives CDR1 MGHDK, CDR2 SYGVNS. CDR3 size: 13 residues. The CDR3, as DNA: TGTGCCAGCAGTGCCCCTACAGGAAAGCCCCAGCATTTT. Residues: CASSAPTGKPQHF.

The chain uses TRBV11-2 and TRBJ1-1; no clear D gene. Germline V gene lookup returns CDR1 SGHAT and CDR2 FQNNGV. This CDR3 region has 15 residues. Trimming took 3 bases from V and 2 from J, leaving 13 bases between them. CDR3 in DNA: TGTGCCAGCAGCTTGTACGGGCAGTCTAACACTGAAGCTTTCTTT. It codes for CASSLYGQSNTEAFF.

This clone was recorded once. This sequence joins TRBV4-1 and TRBJ1-5; unclear D gene. The CDR3 spans 14 residues. CDR1 and CDR2 (germline): MGHRA, YSYEKL. Trimming cost V 0 bases and J 6 bases, with 9 bases left between them. CDR3 in DNA: TGCGCCAGCAGCCAAGATCCTTCGGTTCAGCCCCAGCATTTT. Translating gives CASSQDPSVQPQHF.

The CDR3 loop is CASSLDSPSRPTDGYTF. As DNA, the CDR3 is TGTGCCAGCAGCTTAGACTCCCCTTCAAGGCCAACTGATGGCTACACCTTC. This chain joins TRBV11-3 and TRBJ1-2; D remains unclear. CDR3 size: 17 residues. Germline V gene lookup returns CDR1 SGHNT and CDR2 YENEEA. The ends were cut back, 0 bases at V and 6 bases at J, with 20 bases in the middle.

This clone was detected a few times. Given a much more abundant clone one base away, this may be a read error. This same CDR3 is encoded by further DNA sequences in the sample. The genes are TRBV7-2 and TRBJ1-1; 7 nucleotides agree with TRBD1. The V segment lost 5 bases and the J segment 1 base; nucleotides outside the gene matches: 1. CDR1 is SGHTA, CDR2 FQGNSA, per germline. The CDR3 covers 13 residues. The chain's CDR3 is CASSRTGNTEAFF. The CDR3 nucleotides are TGTGCCAGCAGCAGGACAGGGAACACTGAAGCTTTCTTT.